The next 25 T cell receptor beta chains were all read from a single sample in a study of T cells after yellow fever vaccination (dated by TCRdb to between 2018 and 2020). The library was made by 5' RACE. Sequencing took place on an Illumina HiSeq 2500. The public reads were reprocessed in TCRdb via fastp at Q25 and MiXCR, keeping in-frame beta chains. Each entry is one CDR3 protein sequence, shown with its most common DNA and genes. The sample table holds around 360,000 distinct CDR3 sequences, of which approximately 10% were seen once. The ten largest account for less than 20% of the sample. The sample's treatment or condition label, in plain terms: live attenuated yellow fever vaccine strain. The sample was PBMCs, taken on the day of the first yellow fever vaccination. All receptors come from a young man who received the YFV17D yellow fever vaccine.

This clonotype came up many times. The CDR3 DNA reads as TGCGCCAGCAGCCTGGGGGACAGGGGAGGGAATGAGCAGTTCTTC. It specifies CASSLGDRGGNEQFF. The chain employs TRBV5-1 and TRBJ2-1; 10 positions match TRBD1. V gave up 4 bases and J gave up 7 bases; unmatched junction bases: 8. The germline V gene encodes CDR1 SGHRS and CDR2 YFSETQ. The CDR3 extends over 15 amino acids.

This clonotype appeared a few times. The rearrangement links TRBV7-2 to TRBJ2-1, with 7 bases identical to TRBD1. This CDR3 has 12 amino acids. Trimming removed 5 bases from V and 9 bases from J; junction bases left unmatched: 4. CDR1 and CDR2 (germline): SGHTA, FQGNSA. The CDR3 coding sequence is TGTGCCAGCAGCCCACAGGGGCTTGAGCAGTTCTTC. Amino acid sequence: CASSPQGLEQFF.

The rearrangement links TRBV14 to TRBJ1-6; a weak D match, TRBD1 (5 bases). Germline CDR1 and CDR2: SGHDN and FVKESK. This CDR3 is built from 14 residues. V was pared by 4 bases and J by 9 bases, with 13 bases between. The CDR3 protein is CASSLGVVGSPLHF. CDR3 DNA sequence: TGTGCCAGCAGCCTAGGGGTTGTGGGTTCACCCCTCCACTTT.

This rearrangement joins TRBV19 to TRBJ1-1; D gene ambiguous. CDR1 LNHDA and CDR2 SQIVND come from the germline V gene (reference sequence). Trimming took 9 bases from V and 2 from J, leaving 4 bases between them. The CDR3 is 10 residues long. This chain's CDR3 is CASLNTEAFF. In DNA form, the CDR3 reads TGTGCCAGCCTTAACACTGAAGCTTTCTTT.

This clonotype was found a few times. V and J are TRBV6-1 and TRBJ2-7; D is undetermined. V dropped 5 bases and J dropped 7 bases, with 6 bases sitting between them. Per the germline V gene, CDR1 is MNHNS and CDR2 is SASEGT. This CDR3 contains 10 residues. The CDR3 coding sequence is TGTGCCAGCAGTAGTGCGGAGCAGTACTTC. As protein: CASSSAEQYF.

This chain uses TRBV6-2 or TRBV6-3 with TRBJ2-1; 9 nucleotides line up with TRBD2. Germline loops: CDR1 MNHEY, CDR2 SVGEGT. CDR3 size: 15 residues. V dropped 6 bases and J dropped 3; count of bases not matched to a gene: 6. CDR3 loop: CASRPSGGRYNEQFF. The CDR3, as DNA: TGTGCCAGCAGACCGAGCGGGGGGCGCTACAATGAGCAGTTCTTC.

The genes are TRBV7-2 and TRBJ2-3; TRBD2 agrees at 8 bases. Trimming removed 4 bases from V and 8 bases from J; junction bases left unmatched: 11. The CDR3 contains 15 residues. The germline V gene encodes CDR1 SGHTA and CDR2 FQGNSA. Here the CDR3 DNA reads TGTGCCAGCAGCTGGGGCGGGGGGCGGCGTGCTACGCAGTATTTT. Translation: CASSWGGGRRATQYF. Based on the CDR3 plus reference TRBV7-2 and TRBJ2-3, the full variable domain is GAGVSQSPSNKVTEKGKDVELRCDPISGHTALYWYRQSLGQGLEFLIYFQGNSAPDKSGLPSDRFSAERTGGSVSTLTIQRTQQEDSAVYLCASSWGGGRRATQYFGPGTRLTVL.

This clonotype showed up just a few times. This rearrangement joins TRBV27 to TRBJ2-4; 8 nucleotides match TRBD2. The length of the CDR3 is 19 residues. In germline, CDR1 is MNHEY, CDR2 SMNVEV (reference sequence). Unmatched junction bases numbered 11, after V lost 1 base and J lost 0 bases. The CDR3 loop is CASSLFGRAGAGAKNIQYF. The CDR3 DNA reads TGTGCCAGCAGTTTATTCGGGCGAGCGGGGGCCGGAGCCAAAAACATTCAGTACTTC.

The sample holds a few counts of this clonotype. The chain uses TRBV5-1 and TRBJ1-1; D is unclear. This CDR3 is built from 16 residues. Looked up from germline, CDR1 is SGHRS and CDR2 is YFSETQ. V lost 0 bases, J lost 4 bases, and 16 bases lay in between. The CDR3 DNA sequence: TGCGCCAGCAGCTTGGGGCCTTCGGAGGTGGGCACTGAAGCTTTCTTT. This sequence encodes CASSLGPSEVGTEAFF.

V is TRBV20-1 and J is TRBJ2-1; 10 nucleotides line up with TRBD2. J lost 4 bases, V lost 7 bases, and 10 bases had no gene match. CDR3 length: 15 amino acids. Germline lookup yields CDR1 DFQATT and CDR2 SNEGSKA (reference sequence). CDR3 loop: CSGLLAGAGYNEQFF. The CDR3 DNA reads TGCAGTGGCCTGCTAGCGGGGGCCGGGTACAATGAGCAGTTCTTC.

CDR3 sequence (DNA): TGTGCCATCAGTGAGAGGGGACAGGGGCTGAACACTGAAGCTTTCTTT. Its protein product is CAISERGQGLNTEAFF. The chain employs TRBV10-3 and TRBJ1-1; 10 positions agree with TRBD1. With V trimmed by 2 bases and J by 0 bases, 3 bases remained unmatched. The CDR3 totals 16 residues. The germline V gene has CDR1 ENHRY and CDR2 SYGVKD.

CDR3 in DNA: TGTGCCAGCAGTGACGGACAGGGTTTAGGTTCACCCCTCCACTTT. The encoded protein is CASSDGQGLGSPLHF. This chain joins TRBV25-1 and TRBJ1-6; 8 bases fit TRBD1. With 3 bases clipped from V and 9 bases from J, the junction kept 7 bases outside the gene matches. The CDR3 totals 15 residues. The germline V gene encodes CDR1 MGHDK and CDR2 SYGVNS. Complete variable domain (other parts from reference TRBV25-1 and TRBJ1-6): EADIYQTPRYLVIGTGKKITLECSQTMGHDKMYWYQQDPGMELHLIHYSYGVNSTEKGDLSSESTVSRIRTEHFPLTLESARPSHTSQYLCASSDGQGLGSPLHFGNGTRLTVT.

The sample holds a few counts of this clonotype. The chain is built from TRBV7-8 and TRBJ2-7; D might be TRBD1 (5 bases). Trimming removed 8 bases from V and 2 bases from J, with 16 bases in between. The CDR3 is made up of 14 amino acids. The germline CDR1 and CDR2 sequences are SGHVS and FQNEAQ. CDR3 in amino acids: CASRAGPFAYEQYF. DNA for the CDR3: TGTGCCAGCCGGGCAGGGCCTTTTGCCTACGAGCAGTACTTC. The variable domain in full, with the rest retrieved from reference TRBV7-8 and TRBJ2-7, is GAGVSQSPRYKVAKRGQDVALRCDPISGHVSLFWYQQALGQGPEFLTYFQNEAQLDKSGLPSDRFFAERPEGSVSTLKIQRTQQEDSAVYLCASRAGPFAYEQYFGPGTRLTVT.

This clonotype turned up a few times. The rearrangement joins TRBV18 to TRBJ2-1; possibly TRBD2 for D (5 bases). Per the germline V gene, CDR1 is KGHSH and CDR2 is LQKENI. The CDR3 is 15 amino acids. The ends were cut back, 6 bases at V and 0 bases at J, with 12 bases in the middle. The CDR3 bases are TGTGCCAGCTCCCGGGGTATTAACTCCTACAATGAGCAGTTCTTC. Its translation is CASSRGINSYNEQFF.

The chain carries TRBV20-1 and TRBJ1-5, with 7 nucleotides matching TRBD1. Germline V gene data show CDR1 as DFQATT and CDR2 as SNEGSKA (reference sequence). Losses at the gene ends were 3 bases for V and 0 bases for J; bases not matched to a gene: 5. The CDR3 runs to 15 residues. The CDR3 loop reads CSASPGGYSNQPQHF. Written as DNA, the CDR3 is TGCAGTGCTAGTCCAGGGGGATATAGCAATCAGCCCCAGCATTTT.

Only a few counts were recorded for this clonotype. The chain links TRBV20-1 to TRBJ2-5; unclear D gene. The germline V gene encodes CDR1 DFQATT and CDR2 SNEGSKA (reference sequence). V lost 3 bases to trimming and J lost 4 bases, with 3 bases between them. CDR3 length: 10 residues. The CDR3 here is CSASTETQYF. The CDR3 DNA reads TGCAGTGCTAGCACAGAGACCCAGTACTTC.

The chain has TRBV6-2 or TRBV6-3 and TRBJ1-5, with D unclear. Trimming cost V 7 bases and J 3 bases, with 7 bases left between them. Germline assignment: CDR1 MNHEY and CDR2 SVGEGT. CDR3 length: 12 amino acids. CDR3 sequence: CASTRFNQPQHF. CDR3 DNA sequence: TGTGCCAGCACTCGATTCAATCAGCCCCAGCATTTT.

As DNA, the CDR3 is TGTGCCAGCAGTGCTCAGGGGGATACGCAGTATTTT. It yields the protein CASSAQGDTQYF. The chain recombines TRBV9 with TRBJ2-3; weak D call: TRBD1 (6 bases). The germline V gene encodes CDR1 SGDLS and CDR2 YYNGEE. The V end lost 5 bases, the J end lost 6 bases, and 10 bases lay between the germline ends. This CDR3 is built from 12 residues.

This clonotype has at least ten counts. As DNA, the CDR3 is TGTGCCAGCTCACCACTGAGAGAGGGGAGGACTGAAGCTTTCTTT. It translates to CASSPLREGRTEAFF. The rearrangement uses TRBV18 and TRBJ1-1; D possibly corresponds to TRBD1 (5 bases). V was trimmed by 1 base and J by 5 bases, leaving 14 bases between them. Germline values: CDR1 KGHSH, CDR2 LQKENI. There are 15 residues in the CDR3.

This clonotype was counted a few times. The chain uses TRBV29-1 and TRBJ1-2, with D unclear. This CDR3 is 12 amino acids long. V shed 7 bases and J shed 7 bases, with 16 bases lying between them. CDR1 is SQVTM, CDR2 ANQGSEA, per germline. This chain's CDR3 is CSGLFRRFGYTF. CDR3 sequence (DNA): TGCAGCGGGTTGTTTCGACGGTTTGGCTACACCTTC.

V is TRBV7-9 and J is TRBJ2-7; TRBD1 might be the D (5 bases). The germline V gene encodes CDR1 SEHNR and CDR2 FQNEAQ (reference sequence). V was shortened by 5 bases and J by 6 bases, with 11 bases between the two germline ends. The CDR3 extends over 12 amino acids. The CDR3 sequence is CASSAGFGEQYF. The CDR3 nucleotides are TGTGCCAGCAGCGCAGGGTTTGGCGAGCAGTACTTC.

Concerning this clonotype itself: A much larger clone lies one base from this, so it may be a read error. No conserved phenylalanine or tryptophan is present at the end of the CDR3, so a read error is the likely explanation. In DNA, the CDR3 is TGTGCCAGCAGCTTAGGGGTTTTGGTTGGCTATGGCTACACCTTA. The encoded protein is CASSLGVLVGYGYTL. This chain links TRBV7-9 with TRBJ1-2, with D uncertain. Looked up from germline, CDR1 is SEHNR and CDR2 is FQNEAQ (reference sequence). The CDR3 totals 15 residues. The V gene lost 1 base and the J gene lost 4 bases, with 13 bases spanning the gap.

This clonotype came up a few times. V and J are TRBV25-1 and TRBJ2-1, with TRBD1 as a possible D gene (5 bases). The germline CDR1 and CDR2 sequences are MGHDK and SYGVNS. The CDR3 has 15 amino acids. V lost 1 base to trimming and J lost 2 bases, with 9 bases between them. The CDR3 loop is CASSESIQAYNEQFF. In DNA, the CDR3 is TGTGCCAGCAGTGAATCTATACAGGCCTACAATGAGCAGTTCTTC.

The rearrangement links TRBV4-3 to TRBJ1-2; TRBD1 is a possible D gene (5 bases). The CDR3 runs to 16 residues. Per the germline V gene, CDR1 is LGHNA and CDR2 is YSLEER. Trimming removed 1 base at V and 0 bases at J, with 12 bases between. CDR3 sequence reads: CASSQVSGAANYGYTF. The CDR3 DNA follows: TGCGCCAGCAGCCAAGTTAGCGGGGCGGCTAACTATGGCTACACCTTC.

The chain joins TRBV6-5 to TRBJ2-5, with 7 bases aligning to TRBD1. Germline CDR1 MNHEY, CDR2 SVGAGI. This CDR3 comprises 12 residues. Trimming cost V 6 bases and J 5 bases; bases outside gene matches: 3. The chain's CDR3 is CASRQGVETQYF. The CDR3 DNA reads TGTGCCAGCAGGCAGGGGGTCGAGACCCAGTACTTC.